This T cell receptor (beta chain) comes out of a study of blood T cell repertoires in COVID-19. About the research overall: Collection of acute and convalescent COVID-19 samples took place in the United States, Italy and Spain. In each case, the material was cDNA or gDNA derived from T cells, B-cell-depleted T cells, or PBMCs.

Per the original methods: Nucleated cell counts were estimated from reference gene primer amplification. Sequencing was performed with immunoSEQ multiplex PCR; in TCRdb, only in-frame clones are kept and a portion is missing. Clone size and V and J calls were adopted from that table, with D and trimming inferred from the DNA. Among some 150,000 clones listed, 82% were seen once. Germline V CDR1 and CDR2: SGHTA, FQGNSA. Trimming removed 4 bases from V and 5 bases from J; junction bases left unmatched: 6. The CDR3 has 16 residues. The sequencing sample was made of peripheral blood. The source is a woman between 65 and 79 years old with acute or convalescent COVID-19. This rearrangement joins TRBV7-2 to TRBJ2-3; 13 nucleotides align to TRBD2. CDR3 coding DNA: TGTGCCAGCAGCTCCCGGACTAGCGGGGGAATAGATACGCAGTATTTT. It translates to CASSSRTSGGIDTQYF.